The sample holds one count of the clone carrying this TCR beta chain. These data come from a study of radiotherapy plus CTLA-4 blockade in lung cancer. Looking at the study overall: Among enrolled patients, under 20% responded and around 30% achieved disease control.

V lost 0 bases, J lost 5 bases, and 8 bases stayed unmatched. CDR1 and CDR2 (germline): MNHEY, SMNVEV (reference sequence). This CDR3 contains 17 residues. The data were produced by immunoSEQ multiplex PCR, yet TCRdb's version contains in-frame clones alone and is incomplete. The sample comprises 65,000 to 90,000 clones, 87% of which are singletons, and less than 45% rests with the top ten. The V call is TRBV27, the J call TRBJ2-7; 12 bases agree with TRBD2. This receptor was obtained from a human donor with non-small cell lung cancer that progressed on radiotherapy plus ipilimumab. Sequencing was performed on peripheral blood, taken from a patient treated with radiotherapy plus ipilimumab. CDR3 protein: CASSLSPTSGSINEQYF. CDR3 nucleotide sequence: TGTGCCAGCAGTTTATCACCGACTAGCGGGAGTATCAACGAGCAGTACTTC.